Listed below are T cell receptor beta chains from one sample, sequenced in a study of blood T cell repertoires in COVID-19. Sequenced by immunoSEQ multiplex PCR; TCRdb stores in-frame clones only, minus some. The profile shows about 99,000 clones, approximately 79% of them singletons. What was sequenced was peripheral blood. These receptors originate from a woman older than 75 with active or convalescent COVID-19. The CDR3 runs from the conserved cysteine through the conserved F or W. The D gene is left open where the match is weak. For some rows the clone size is stated as once, few or many, or as a class when expanded; others skip it.

TRBJ2-2 | . | TRBV6-5 | few | CASSYSSSANTGELFF | TGTGCCAGCAGTTACTCGTCCAGCGCGAACACCGGGGAGCTGTTTTTT
TRBJ1-4 | . | TRBV7-7 | few | CASSLGRGTANEKLFF | TGTGCTAGCAGCTTGGGCAGGGGAACTGCTAATGAAAAACTGTTTTTT
TRBJ2-7 | . | TRBV7-2 | . | CASSSGGAYEQYF | TGTGCCAGCAGCTCGGGGGGCGCCTACGAGCAGTACTTC
TRBJ1-1 | TRBD1 | TRBV18 | . | CASSLGPQGARTEAFF | TGTGCCAGCTCACTCGGGCCACAGGGGGCGAGGACTGAAGCTTTCTTT
TRBJ2-7 | TRBD1 | TRBV27 | few | CASSPTGKVYEQYF | TGTGCCAGCAGCCCGACAGGGAAAGTCTACGAGCAGTACTTC
TRBJ2-7 | TRBD1 | TRBV5-4 | few | CASSRRDSYYEQYF | TGTGCCAGCAGCCGACGGGACAGTTACTACGAGCAGTACTTC
TRBJ2-5 | . | TRBV5-6 | . | CASSLAIRVRGETQYF | TGTGCCAGCAGCTTGGCGATCAGAGTGAGAGGGGAGACCCAGTACTTC
TRBJ1-6 | . | TRBV5-6 | . | CASSPRAGSNSPLHF | TGTGCCAGCAGCCCCCGTGCAGGATCCAATTCACCCCTCCACTTT
TRBJ2-7 | . | TRBV2 | . | CASTLRGWEYEQYF | TGTGCCAGCACTTTACGGGGGTGGGAGTACGAGCAGTACTTC
TRBJ2-2 | . | TRBV28 | . | CASSLNYLTGELFF | TGTGCCAGCAGTTTGAACTACCTTACCGGGGAGCTGTTTTTT
TRBJ2-7 | . | TRBV29-1 | few | CSVELLTEFGTYEQYF | TGCAGCGTTGAATTGCTGACAGAATTCGGGACTTACGAGCAGTACTTC
TRBJ2-3 | TRBD2 | TRBV18 | . | CASSPGLAGEWSTDTQYF | TGTGCCAGCTCACCCGGACTAGCGGGAGAGTGGTCCACAGATACGCAGTATTTT
TRBJ2-2 | TRBD2 | TRBV5-1 | . | CASSLALADTGELFF | TGCGCCAGCAGCTTGGCTCTAGCGGACACCGGGGAGCTGTTTTTT
TRBJ2-7 | TRBD2 | TRBV15 | . | CATSVGLAGIYEQYF | TGTGCCACCAGCGTCGGACTAGCGGGAATCTACGAGCAGTACTTC
TRBJ2-1 | . | TRBV27 | . | CASSPYSGSGVNEQFF | TGTGCCAGCAGTCCATATAGCGGATCTGGGGTCAATGAGCAGTTCTTC
TRBJ1-6 | . | TRBV14 | . | CASSLEYNSPLHF | TGTGCCAGCAGCCTCGAGTATAATTCACCCCTCCACTTT
TRBJ2-1 | . | TRBV27 | . | CASSLEVSGVGYNEQFF | TGTGCCAGCAGTTTAGAGGTTAGCGGAGTAGGGTACAATGAGCAGTTCTTC
TRBJ2-7 | TRBD1 | TRBV28 | once | CASTPSGTGFYEQYF | TGTGCCAGCACCCCCTCCGGGACAGGGTTCTACGAGCAGTACTTC
TRBJ1-1 | . | TRBV2 | . | CASSGAYNTEAFF | TGTGCCAGCAGTGGGGCTTATAACACTGAAGCTTTCTTT
TRBJ2-7 | . | TRBV10-3 | . | CAISESRAVSYEQYF | TGTGCCATCAGTGAGTCGAGAGCTGTTTCCTACGAGCAGTACTTC
TRBJ1-2 | . | TRBV20-1 | . | CSASQGNSGGYTF | TGCAGTGCTAGTCAGGGGAATTCAGGAGGCTACACCTTC
TRBJ2-1 | . | TRBV21-1 | . | CASTFTSGRYNEQFF | TGTGCCAGCACTTTCACTAGCGGGAGATATAATGAGCAGTTCTTC
TRBJ2-1 | . | TRBV10-3 | . | CAIKGQDYNEQFF | TGTGCCATCAAGGGACAAGATTACAATGAGCAGTTCTTC
TRBJ2-3 | . | TRBV5-4 | . | CASSLDAGPSGDTQYF | TGTGCCAGCAGCTTGGATGCCGGGCCTTCGGGGGATACGCAGTATTTT
TRBJ1-2 | . | TRBV7-9 | . | CASSSSDITGYTF | TGTGCCAGCAGCTCCTCAGACATCACTGGCTACACCTTC
TRBJ2-2 | TRBD1 | TRBV9 | . | CASSRWTGPFNTGELFF | TGTGCCAGCAGCCGATGGACAGGGCCCTTCAACACCGGGGAGCTGTTTTTT
TRBJ2-7 | TRBD1 | TRBV5-1 | . | CASSWVTGRSYEQYF | TGCGCCAGCAGCTGGGTGACAGGGCGAAGCTACGAGCAGTACTTC
TRBJ2-4 | . | TRBV29-1 | . | CSVRTEGGNIQYF | TGCAGCGTTCGGACAGAAGGTGGAAACATTCAGTACTTC